Listed below are T cell receptor beta chains from one sample, sequenced in a study of identical twins. From the 5' RACE reads, TCRdb called clonotypes with MiXCR, one entry per CDR3 protein. Among about 520,000 distinct CDR3 sequences listed, around 20% were seen once. These same data were also listed under a study on T cells expressing NK-cell markers.

Specimen: CD4+ T cells sorted from blood. The source of these receptors is a young woman in good health. CDR3s include the opening cysteine and the closing phenylalanine or tryptophan. D genes are given only for firm matches. Not all rows give a size; the values are once, few, many and, for expanded clones, a class.

J gene: TRBJ2-1; clone size: few; D gene: NA; V gene: TRBV7-9; CDR3 DNA: TGTGCCAGCAGCTCGGACAGCAATGAGCAGTTCTTC; CDR3 protein: CASSSDSNEQFF
J gene: TRBJ1-1; clone size: NA; D gene: NA; V gene: TRBV20-1; CDR3 DNA: TGCAGTGCTAGAGATCTAGGGCGGTTCACTGAAGCTTTCTTT; CDR3 protein: CSARDLGRFTEAFF
J gene: TRBJ2-1; clone size: NA; D gene: NA; V gene: TRBV20-1; CDR3 DNA: TGCAGTGCTAGACGCCCCACCGGACTATACAACAATGAGCAGTTCTTC; CDR3 protein: CSARRPTGLYNNEQFF
J gene: TRBJ1-1; clone size: few; D gene: NA; V gene: TRBV7-9; CDR3 DNA: TGTGCCAGCAGCTTAGCATTGGCCACGGAGAAGCACACTGAAGCTTTCTTT; CDR3 protein: CASSLALATEKHTEAFF
J gene: TRBJ2-7; clone size: few; D gene: NA; V gene: TRBV7-2; CDR3 DNA: TGTGCCAGCAGCTTAAGCAGCGTACCCTACGAGCAGTACTTC; CDR3 protein: CASSLSSVPYEQYF
J gene: TRBJ1-2; clone size: NA; D gene: NA; V gene: TRBV10-3; CDR3 DNA: TGTGCCATCAGTGGGACCGCCCAGGGCTACACCTTC; CDR3 protein: CAISGTAQGYTF
J gene: TRBJ2-1; clone size: NA; D gene: NA; V gene: TRBV24-1; CDR3 DNA: TGTGCCACCGGGGTTCCGGGGACCAATGAGCAGTTCTTC; CDR3 protein: CATGVPGTNEQFF
J gene: TRBJ2-1; clone size: NA; D gene: NA; V gene: TRBV7-9; CDR3 DNA: TGTGCCAGCAGACCTGAGTGGGCCAATGAGCAGTTCTTC; CDR3 protein: CASRPEWANEQFF
J gene: TRBJ2-2; clone size: NA; D gene: TRBD1; V gene: TRBV29-1; CDR3 DNA: TGCAGCGTGAACCGACAGGGGGAAAGCGGGGAGCTGTTTTTT; CDR3 protein: CSVNRQGESGELFF
J gene: TRBJ2-5; clone size: NA; D gene: TRBD1; V gene: TRBV19; CDR3 DNA: TGTGCCAGTAGTATTCGGAGTCCAGGGGGCGAGACCCAGTACTTC; CDR3 protein: CASSIRSPGGETQYF
J gene: TRBJ1-2; clone size: NA; D gene: NA; V gene: TRBV20-1; CDR3 DNA: TGCAGTGCTAGAGATTTTTCAGCCCGGGGAGCGGGTGGCTACACCTTC; CDR3 protein: CSARDFSARGAGGYTF
J gene: TRBJ1-1; clone size: many; D gene: NA; V gene: TRBV12-3/TRBV12-4; CDR3 DNA: TGTGCCAGCAGTTCAGGGCAGGGAGGCACTGAAGCTTTCTTT; CDR3 protein: CASSSGQGGTEAFF
J gene: TRBJ2-5; clone size: few; D gene: NA; V gene: TRBV9; CDR3 DNA: TGTGCCAGCAGCAAGGGGGACTCCCAAGAGACCCAGTACTTC; CDR3 protein: CASSKGDSQETQYF
J gene: TRBJ2-1; clone size: NA; D gene: NA; V gene: TRBV29-1; CDR3 DNA: TGCAGCCCCCTCGGGCTCTACAATGAGCAGTTCTTC; CDR3 protein: CSPLGLYNEQFF
J gene: TRBJ1-1; clone size: many; D gene: NA; V gene: TRBV5-1; CDR3 DNA: TGCGCCAGCAGCTTGGGTCAACCCGCCGGTGAAGCTTTCTTT; CDR3 protein: CASSLGQPAGEAFF
J gene: TRBJ2-7; clone size: NA; D gene: TRBD2; V gene: TRBV12-3/TRBV12-4; CDR3 DNA: TGTGCCAGCAGTTCCCAGGGCGGGGGTGCGGAGCAGTACTTC; CDR3 protein: CASSSQGGGAEQYF
J gene: TRBJ2-1; clone size: NA; D gene: NA; V gene: TRBV20-1; CDR3 DNA: TGCAGTGCTAGTTTACGGCTTGAGCAGTTCTTC; CDR3 protein: CSASLRLEQFF
J gene: TRBJ1-4; clone size: few; D gene: NA; V gene: TRBV20-1; CDR3 DNA: TGCAGTGCTAGTTGGAGTATCAATGAAAAACTGTTTTTT; CDR3 protein: CSASWSINEKLFF
J gene: TRBJ1-2; clone size: many; D gene: NA; V gene: TRBV20-1; CDR3 DNA: TGCAGTGCTAGAGATGCGGGGGCGCGAGGCTACACCTTC; CDR3 protein: CSARDAGARGYTF
J gene: TRBJ2-3; clone size: many; D gene: TRBD1; V gene: TRBV6-1; CDR3 DNA: TGTGCTTCGAGGACAGGGGGCACAGATACGCAGTATTTT; CDR3 protein: CASRTGGTDTQYF
J gene: TRBJ1-1; clone size: many; D gene: TRBD1; V gene: TRBV12-3/TRBV12-4; CDR3 DNA: TGCGCCAGCAGCTTGACAGGGGTGAACACTGAAGCTTTCTTT; CDR3 protein: CASSLTGVNTEAFF
J gene: TRBJ2-5; clone size: few; D gene: NA; V gene: TRBV20-1; CDR3 DNA: TGCAGTGCTAGAGTGGGGAGACTCCAAGAGACCCAGTACTTC; CDR3 protein: CSARVGRLQETQYF
J gene: TRBJ2-1; clone size: NA; D gene: NA; V gene: TRBV6-2/TRBV6-3; CDR3 DNA: TGTGCCAGCAGGCCGACTTCCCGGGACCCCAATGAGCAGTTCTTC; CDR3 protein: CASRPTSRDPNEQFF
J gene: TRBJ2-7; clone size: NA; D gene: NA; V gene: TRBV15; CDR3 DNA: TGTGCCACCAGCGTTGGAAAAGGAACGGTCAAGTACGAGCAGTACTTC; CDR3 protein: CATSVGKGTVKYEQYF
J gene: TRBJ2-3; clone size: NA; D gene: TRBD1; V gene: TRBV10-3; CDR3 DNA: TGTGCCATCAGCCCGGGACAGGGTGAAACAGATACGCAGTATTTT; CDR3 protein: CAISPGQGETDTQYF
J gene: TRBJ1-1; clone size: many; D gene: NA; V gene: TRBV6-1; CDR3 DNA: TGTGCCAGCAGGTTCCTAGTGGACGGGGGAGCTTTCTTT; CDR3 protein: CASRFLVDGGAFF
J gene: TRBJ2-7; clone size: few; D gene: TRBD1; V gene: TRBV19; CDR3 DNA: TGTGCCAGTAGACCTGGACAGGGGGGCGAGCAGTACTTC; CDR3 protein: CASRPGQGGEQYF
J gene: TRBJ2-7; clone size: NA; D gene: TRBD2; V gene: TRBV4-3; CDR3 DNA: TGCGCCAGCAGCCTTGGACTAGCGGGAGGCACCCACGAGCAGTACTTC; CDR3 protein: CASSLGLAGGTHEQYF
J gene: TRBJ2-5; clone size: NA; D gene: NA; V gene: TRBV6-1; CDR3 DNA: TGTGCCAGCAGTGAATCGCAGCCTGCTGGGATAGTAGAGACCCAGTACTTC; CDR3 protein: CASSESQPAGIVETQYF
J gene: TRBJ2-3; clone size: many; D gene: NA; V gene: TRBV12-3/TRBV12-4; CDR3 DNA: TGTGCCAGCACCAAGGGGGGAGGCGATACGCAGTATTTT; CDR3 protein: CASTKGGGDTQYF
J gene: TRBJ2-3; clone size: NA; D gene: NA; V gene: TRBV4-3; CDR3 DNA: TGCGCCAGCAGCCAAGATTGGGAGAGATACACAGATACGCAGTATTTT; CDR3 protein: CASSQDWERYTDTQYF
J gene: TRBJ2-1; clone size: few; D gene: NA; V gene: TRBV12-3/TRBV12-4; CDR3 DNA: TGTGCCAGCAGTCCCGTTGGAGAACTCTACAATGAGCAGTTCTTC; CDR3 protein: CASSPVGELYNEQFF
J gene: TRBJ2-7; clone size: NA; D gene: NA; V gene: TRBV6-5; CDR3 DNA: TGTGCCAGCAGTTACTCCCCCGACAGCGAGCAGTACTTC; CDR3 protein: CASSYSPDSEQYF
J gene: TRBJ2-7; clone size: few; D gene: TRBD1; V gene: TRBV12-3/TRBV12-4; CDR3 DNA: TGTGCCAGCACCCGGACAGGGGGTGGGGTCGAGCAGTACTTC; CDR3 protein: CASTRTGGGVEQYF
J gene: TRBJ2-1; clone size: few; D gene: TRBD1; V gene: TRBV5-1; CDR3 DNA: TGCGCCAGCAGCGTGAACAGGGGGCACTATGAGCAGTTCTTC; CDR3 protein: CASSVNRGHYEQFF
J gene: TRBJ2-7; clone size: NA; D gene: TRBD2; V gene: TRBV20-1; CDR3 DNA: TGTTCCCTAGCGGGCCCTCCCTCCTACGAGCAGTACTTC; CDR3 protein: CSLAGPPSYEQYF
J gene: TRBJ2-7; clone size: many; D gene: TRBD1; V gene: TRBV10-3; CDR3 DNA: TGTGCCATCAGAGGACAGGACTACGAGCAGTACTTC; CDR3 protein: CAIRGQDYEQYF
J gene: TRBJ2-4; clone size: NA; D gene: NA; V gene: TRBV10-3; CDR3 DNA: TGTGCCATCAGTGAGTCGAAGGGCAAAGACATTCAGTACTTC; CDR3 protein: CAISESKGKDIQYF
J gene: TRBJ2-5; clone size: NA; D gene: NA; V gene: TRBV18; CDR3 DNA: TGTGCCAGCTCACCGAATCCGGGGAAGAGCCAAGAGACCCAGTACTTC; CDR3 protein: CASSPNPGKSQETQYF
J gene: TRBJ1-5; clone size: few; D gene: NA; V gene: TRBV4-3; CDR3 DNA: TGCGCCAGCAGCCAAGGGAGAGGACCCAGTCAGCCCCAGCATTTT; CDR3 protein: CASSQGRGPSQPQHF
J gene: TRBJ1-1; clone size: NA; D gene: NA; V gene: TRBV6-5; CDR3 DNA: TGTGCCAGCAGTTACTCGAGGCGGGGAAACACTGAAGCTTTCTTT; CDR3 protein: CASSYSRRGNTEAFF
J gene: TRBJ2-1; clone size: NA; D gene: NA; V gene: TRBV5-1; CDR3 DNA: TGCGCCAGCAGCTTTCGTCGGGCGCAAAACAATGAGCAGTTCTTC; CDR3 protein: CASSFRRAQNNEQFF
J gene: TRBJ1-1; clone size: few; D gene: NA; V gene: TRBV5-1; CDR3 DNA: TGCGCCAGCAGCCTCGACCCGGCGCGGAACACTGAAGCTTTCTTT; CDR3 protein: CASSLDPARNTEAFF
J gene: TRBJ2-7; clone size: few; D gene: NA; V gene: TRBV7-9; CDR3 DNA: TGTGCCAGCAGCTACCGGACAGAATTCATCTACGAGCAGTACTTC; CDR3 protein: CASSYRTEFIYEQYF
J gene: TRBJ2-1; clone size: NA; D gene: NA; V gene: TRBV7-7; CDR3 DNA: TGTGCCAGCAGCTTAGGCGCCGTCGGGAATGAGCAGTTCTTC; CDR3 protein: CASSLGAVGNEQFF
J gene: TRBJ1-3; clone size: many; D gene: NA; V gene: TRBV7-6; CDR3 DNA: TGTGCCAGCAGCTTAGACACGGACGGAAACACCATATATTTT; CDR3 protein: CASSLDTDGNTIYF
J gene: TRBJ1-2; clone size: once; D gene: TRBD1; V gene: TRBV7-7; CDR3 DNA: TGTGCTAGCAGCCCCGGACAGGGTGCTGGCTACACCTTC; CDR3 protein: CASSPGQGAGYTF
J gene: TRBJ2-2; clone size: many; D gene: TRBD1; V gene: TRBV28; CDR3 DNA: TGTGCCAGCACGACAGGGTATAATGCCGGGGAGCTGTTTTTT; CDR3 protein: CASTTGYNAGELFF
J gene: TRBJ1-5; clone size: NA; D gene: TRBD1; V gene: TRBV12-3/TRBV12-4; CDR3 DNA: TGTGCCAGCAGCCGAGAACAGGGGAAGGAGCAGCCCCAGCATTTT; CDR3 protein: CASSREQGKEQPQHF
J gene: TRBJ2-2; clone size: few; D gene: NA; V gene: TRBV7-2; CDR3 DNA: TGTGCCAGCAGGAGGGGCAGAAACACCGGGGAGCTGTTTTTT; CDR3 protein: CASRRGRNTGELFF
J gene: TRBJ2-1; clone size: NA; D gene: TRBD2; V gene: TRBV20-1; CDR3 DNA: TGCAGTGCAATCCGGACTAGCGGGAGCTACAATGAGCAGTTCTTC; CDR3 protein: CSAIRTSGSYNEQFF
J gene: TRBJ2-3; clone size: few; D gene: NA; V gene: TRBV12-3/TRBV12-4; CDR3 DNA: TGTGCCAGCAGTTTCTGGGGGGATACGCAGTATTTT; CDR3 protein: CASSFWGDTQYF
J gene: TRBJ2-3; clone size: NA; D gene: TRBD1; V gene: TRBV3-1; CDR3 DNA: TGTGCCAGCAGCCTGTGGACAGGGGCGACAGATACGCAGTATTTT; CDR3 protein: CASSLWTGATDTQYF
J gene: TRBJ2-7; clone size: NA; D gene: NA; V gene: TRBV5-1; CDR3 DNA: TGCGCCAGCAGCTTCCCCTCTCGGCGGGCCGAGCAGTACTTC; CDR3 protein: CASSFPSRRAEQYF
J gene: TRBJ2-1; clone size: NA; D gene: TRBD2; V gene: TRBV29-1; CDR3 DNA: TGCAGCGTTGGGACTAGCGGGAGCTCCTACAATGAGCAGTTCTTC; CDR3 protein: CSVGTSGSSYNEQFF
J gene: TRBJ2-2; clone size: many; D gene: TRBD1; V gene: TRBV5-1; CDR3 DNA: TGCGCCAGCAGCCCCCGGACAGGAAACACCGGGGAGCTGTTTTTT; CDR3 protein: CASSPRTGNTGELFF
J gene: TRBJ2-3; clone size: many; D gene: NA; V gene: TRBV29-1; CDR3 DNA: TGCAGCGTTGGTCAGGGCACAGATACGCAGTATTTT; CDR3 protein: CSVGQGTDTQYF